The source of this TCR beta chain is a study of blood T cell repertoires in COVID-19 (dated by TCRdb to 2018 to 2021). General notes on the study: Collaborator samples came from the United States, Italy and Spain and covered acute and convalescent phases of COVID-19. The repertoires were released in a freely available public database meant as a resource for research on the immune response to SARS-CoV-2. Where available, HLA class I and class II types were taken from metadata supplied by the sample provider and were not determined by assay-based typing. The samples were drawn from two sources: the first 160 participants of the ongoing ImmuneRACE study, and about 1,300 subjects contributed by 6 global collaborators. Deeply sampled blood TCRbeta repertoires from subjects exposed to, actively infected with, or recovered from COVID-19 were included in the dataset. The material from the prospective study consisted of cDNA or gDNA derived from T cells, B-cell-depleted T cells, or PBMCs. Sample metadata almost always included a de-identified subject ID, COVID-19 status, age in years and sex. Study-level results and caveats: Clinical and demographic metadata were provided uncurated, with the amount varying by source and participant.

In the case of this clone: Its antigen is currently not known. No clone much larger than this one lies a single base away; base qualities are absent.

Compared with germline, V lacks 4 bases and J lacks 7 bases; bases without a gene match: 10. According to the germline V gene, CDR1 reads SGDLS and CDR2 reads YYNGEE. From cysteine to phenylalanine, the CDR3 is 14 amino acids long. Here the CDR3 DNA is all that survives: 42 bases in frame from base 1. TCRbeta CDR3 regions were amplified from genomic DNA by means of the immunoSEQ Assay, a bias-controlled multiplex PCR. Turning to the authors' computational methods: The number of nucleated cells in each sample was estimated by amplification of reference gene primers within the assay. To quantify the absolute abundance of each unique TCRbeta CDR3 rearrangement, sequence reads were collapsed and filtered. For each sample, productive Simpson clonality was calculated by taking the square root of Simpson's diversity index across productive rearrangements. TCRdb's version of the immuneACCESS table is confined to in-frame rearrangements and falls short of the full clone set. An unresolved V gene accounts for under half of the shortfall where checked; the remainder is of unknown origin. For V, J and clone size, that table is used; D and trimming come from the DNA. In this sample the table shows around 120,000 clones, less than 90% of which occur a single time. Of the sample, under 13% is held by the ten largest clones.

The collaborating institutions used their own protocols to collect whole blood in K2EDTA tubes. For TCRbeta analysis, collaborators shipped samples in one of three forms: frozen whole blood, isolated PBMCs, or DNA extracted from either of those sample types. In this chain, TRBV9 is recombined with TRBJ1-1; a stretch of 7 junction bases matches TRBD1. This receptor was taken from an elderly man with acute or convalescent COVID-19. Sequencing was performed on peripheral blood. In nucleotide form, the sequence is TGTGCCAGCAGCACAATGGGCAGGGGGGATGAAGCTTTCTTT. The encoded protein is CASSTMGRGDEAFF.